The clone carrying this TCR beta chain was counted ten times or more. Its antigen is as yet unknown. From RNA transcripts, TCR beta CDR3 regions were amplified. RT-PCR in the first round (using the HTBI primer set) targeted the TCR CDR3. TCRdb reanalysed the multiplex PCR reads using MiXCR and keeps one entry per CDR3 protein. The sample consists of about 480,000 distinct CDR3 sequences, about 15% of them appearing once. This sample was taken from a study of T cells in Graves' hyperthyroidism and ophthalmopathy. Study-level results: Most expanded thyroid clonotypes above 0.001 recurred in blood.

This CDR3 spans 12 amino acids. V trimming: 2 bases; J trimming: 7 bases; junction bases outside the gene matches: 0. CDR1 and CDR2 from the germline V gene are ENHRY and SYGVKD. Absent ophthalmopathy progression within 18 months defined stable Graves' hyperthyroidism. This clonotype originated in a woman aged 18-29 years with Graves' hyperthyroidism. The chain links TRBV10-3 to TRBJ1-1, with 8 nucleotides matching TRBD1. Material: blood. Here the CDR3 DNA reads TGTGCCATCAGTGAGGGACAGGGTGAAGCTTTCTTT. It yields the protein CAISEGQGEAFF.